This T cell receptor beta chain was observed in a study of Graves' ophthalmopathy and Graves' hyperthyroidism. Study observations and caveats: Blood shared most expanded thyroid clonotypes above 0.001 frequency. Between ophthalmopathy and stable hyperthyroidism, a 13-signature model drew a separation with 85% to 90% sensitivity and over 80% specificity.

CDR3 length: 12 residues. Trimming cost V 4 bases and J 3 bases, with 6 bases left between them. This clonotype was seen many times. The antigen is unknown. As the template, RNA transcripts were used to amplify TCR beta CDR3 regions. An opening RT-PCR round employed HTBI primers and preceded a second-round multiplex PCR. One entry per CDR3 protein results from TCRdb running MiXCR on the multiplex PCR reads. Here the sample spans about 590,000 distinct CDR3 sequences, just under 40% being singletons. The authors diagnosed from clinical symptoms, serum thyroxine, TRAb, thyroid ultrasound and orbital computed tomography.

Sequenced: peripheral blood or thyroid tissue (not recorded which). The chain recombines TRBV12-3 or TRBV12-4 with TRBJ2-5; TRBD1 might be the D (6 bases). The sequence derives from an adult man with Graves' hyperthyroidism. The CDR3 sequence: CASSYREETQYF. CDR3 DNA sequence: TGTGCCAGCAGTTACAGGGAAGAGACCCAGTACTTC.